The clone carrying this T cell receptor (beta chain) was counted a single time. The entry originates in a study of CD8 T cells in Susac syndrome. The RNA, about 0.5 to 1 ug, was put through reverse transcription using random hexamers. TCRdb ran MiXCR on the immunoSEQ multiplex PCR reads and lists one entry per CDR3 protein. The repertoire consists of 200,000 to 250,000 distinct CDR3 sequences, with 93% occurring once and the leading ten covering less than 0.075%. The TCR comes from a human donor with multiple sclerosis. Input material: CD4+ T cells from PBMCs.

This chain's CDR3 is CASRKDGTSTGELFF. The DNA for the CDR3 is TGTGCCAGCAGAAAAGACGGAACATCGACCGGGGAGCTGTTTTTT. This chain links TRBV6-4 with TRBJ2-2; no reliable D call. The CDR3 has 15 amino acids. Germline lookup yields CDR1 MRHNA and CDR2 SNTAGT. Between the trimmed V and J ends, which lost 6 bases and 5 bases, there was a span of 16 bases.